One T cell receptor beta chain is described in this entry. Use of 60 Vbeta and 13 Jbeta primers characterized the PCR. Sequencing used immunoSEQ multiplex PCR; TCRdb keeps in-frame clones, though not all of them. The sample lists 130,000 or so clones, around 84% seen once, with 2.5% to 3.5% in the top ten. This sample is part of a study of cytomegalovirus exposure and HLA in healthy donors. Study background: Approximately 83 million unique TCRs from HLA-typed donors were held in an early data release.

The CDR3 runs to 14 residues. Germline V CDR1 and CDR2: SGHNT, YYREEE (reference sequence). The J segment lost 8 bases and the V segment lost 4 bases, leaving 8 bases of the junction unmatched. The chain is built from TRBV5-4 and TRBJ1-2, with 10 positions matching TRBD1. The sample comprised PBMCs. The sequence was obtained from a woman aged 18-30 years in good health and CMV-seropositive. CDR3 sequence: CASSIGQGVMGYTF. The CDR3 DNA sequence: TGTGCCAGCAGCATCGGACAGGGGGTGATGGGCTACACCTTC.